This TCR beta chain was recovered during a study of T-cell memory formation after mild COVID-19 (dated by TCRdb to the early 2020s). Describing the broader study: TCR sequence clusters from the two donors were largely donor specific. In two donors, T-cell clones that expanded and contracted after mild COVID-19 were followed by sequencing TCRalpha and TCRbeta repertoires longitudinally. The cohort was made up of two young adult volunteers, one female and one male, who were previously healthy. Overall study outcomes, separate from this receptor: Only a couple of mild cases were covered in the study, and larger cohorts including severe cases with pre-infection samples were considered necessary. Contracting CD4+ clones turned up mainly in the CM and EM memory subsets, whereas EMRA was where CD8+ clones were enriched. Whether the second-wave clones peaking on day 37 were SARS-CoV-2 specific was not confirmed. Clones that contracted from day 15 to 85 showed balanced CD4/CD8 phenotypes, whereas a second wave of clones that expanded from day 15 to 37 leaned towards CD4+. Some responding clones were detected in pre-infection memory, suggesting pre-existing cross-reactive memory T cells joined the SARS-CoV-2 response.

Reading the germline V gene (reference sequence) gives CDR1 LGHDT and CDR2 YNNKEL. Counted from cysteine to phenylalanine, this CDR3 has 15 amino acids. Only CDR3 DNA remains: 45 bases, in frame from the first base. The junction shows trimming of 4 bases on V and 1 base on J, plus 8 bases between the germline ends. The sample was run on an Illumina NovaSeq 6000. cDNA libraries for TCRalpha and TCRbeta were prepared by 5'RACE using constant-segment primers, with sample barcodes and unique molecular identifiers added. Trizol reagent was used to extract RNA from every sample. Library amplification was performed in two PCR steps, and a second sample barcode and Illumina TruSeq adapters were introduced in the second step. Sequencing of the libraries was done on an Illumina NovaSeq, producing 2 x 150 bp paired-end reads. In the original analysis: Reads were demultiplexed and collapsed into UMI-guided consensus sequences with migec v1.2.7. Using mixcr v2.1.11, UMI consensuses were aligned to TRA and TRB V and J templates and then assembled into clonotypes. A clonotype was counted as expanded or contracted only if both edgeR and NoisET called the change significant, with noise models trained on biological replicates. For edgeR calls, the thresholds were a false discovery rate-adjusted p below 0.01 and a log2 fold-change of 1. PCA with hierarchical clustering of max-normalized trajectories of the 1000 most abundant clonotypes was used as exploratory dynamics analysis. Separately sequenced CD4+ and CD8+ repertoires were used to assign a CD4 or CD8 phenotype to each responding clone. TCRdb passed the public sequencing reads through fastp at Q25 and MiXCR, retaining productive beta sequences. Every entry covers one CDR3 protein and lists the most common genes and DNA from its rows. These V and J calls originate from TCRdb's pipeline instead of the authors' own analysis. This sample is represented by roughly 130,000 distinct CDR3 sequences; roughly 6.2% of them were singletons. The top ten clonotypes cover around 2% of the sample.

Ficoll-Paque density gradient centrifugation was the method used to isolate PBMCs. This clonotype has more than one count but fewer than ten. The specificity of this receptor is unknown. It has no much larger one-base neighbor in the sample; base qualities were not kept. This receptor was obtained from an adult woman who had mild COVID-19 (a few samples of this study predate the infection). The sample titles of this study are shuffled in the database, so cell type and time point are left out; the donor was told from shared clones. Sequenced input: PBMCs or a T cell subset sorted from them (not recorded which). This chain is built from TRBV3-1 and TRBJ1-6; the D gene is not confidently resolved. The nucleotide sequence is TGTGCCAGCAGCCGGGATGGGTCCTATAATTCACCCCTCCACTTT. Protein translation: CASSRDGSYNSPLHF.